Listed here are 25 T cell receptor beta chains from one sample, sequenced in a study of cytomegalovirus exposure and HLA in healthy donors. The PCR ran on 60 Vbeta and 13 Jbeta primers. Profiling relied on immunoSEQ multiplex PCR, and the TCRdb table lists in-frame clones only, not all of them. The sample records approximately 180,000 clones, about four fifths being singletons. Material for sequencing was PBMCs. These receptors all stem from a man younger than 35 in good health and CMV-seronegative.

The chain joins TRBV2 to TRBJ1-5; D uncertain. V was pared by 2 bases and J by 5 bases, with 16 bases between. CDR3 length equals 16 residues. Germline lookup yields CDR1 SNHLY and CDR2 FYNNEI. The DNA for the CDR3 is TGTGCCAGCAGTGAACGGGATAAGGTTCCTGATCAGCCCCAGCATTTT. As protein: CASSERDKVPDQPQHF.

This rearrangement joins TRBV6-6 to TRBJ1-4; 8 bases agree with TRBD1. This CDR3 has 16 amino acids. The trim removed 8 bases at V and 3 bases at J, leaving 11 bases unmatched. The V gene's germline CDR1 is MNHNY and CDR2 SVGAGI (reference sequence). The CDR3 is CASRGQVLGSNEKLFF. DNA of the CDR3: TGTGCCAGCCGGGGACAGGTCCTTGGTTCTAATGAAAAACTGTTTTTT.

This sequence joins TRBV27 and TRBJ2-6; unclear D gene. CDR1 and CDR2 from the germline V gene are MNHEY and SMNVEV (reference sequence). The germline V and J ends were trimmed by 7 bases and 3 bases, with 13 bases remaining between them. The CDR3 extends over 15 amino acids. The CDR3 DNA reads TGTGCCAGCACCCCGTTCGGGTATGGGGCCAACGTCCTGACTTTC. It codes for CASTPFGYGANVLTF.

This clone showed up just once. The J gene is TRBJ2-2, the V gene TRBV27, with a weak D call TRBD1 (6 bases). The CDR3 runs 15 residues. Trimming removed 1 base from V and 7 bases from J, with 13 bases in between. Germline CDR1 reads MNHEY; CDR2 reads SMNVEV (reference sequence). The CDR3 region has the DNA TGTGCCAGCAGTTTATTGGCAGGGGCGTTCGGGGAGCTGTTTTTT. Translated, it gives CASSLLAGAFGELFF.

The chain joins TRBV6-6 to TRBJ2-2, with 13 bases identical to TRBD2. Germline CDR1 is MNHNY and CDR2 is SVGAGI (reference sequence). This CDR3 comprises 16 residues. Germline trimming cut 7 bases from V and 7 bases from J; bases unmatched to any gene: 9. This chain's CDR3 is CASIRTSGSSSGELFF. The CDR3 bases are TGTGCCAGCATAAGGACTAGCGGGAGCTCAAGCGGGGAGCTGTTTTTT.

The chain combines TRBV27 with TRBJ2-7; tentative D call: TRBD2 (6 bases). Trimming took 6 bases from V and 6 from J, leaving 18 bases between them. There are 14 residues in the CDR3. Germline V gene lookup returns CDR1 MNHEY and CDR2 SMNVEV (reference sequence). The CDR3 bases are TGTGCCAGCAGCGGAGGGTACTTGCGGTCCGAGCAGTACTTC. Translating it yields CASSGGYLRSEQYF.

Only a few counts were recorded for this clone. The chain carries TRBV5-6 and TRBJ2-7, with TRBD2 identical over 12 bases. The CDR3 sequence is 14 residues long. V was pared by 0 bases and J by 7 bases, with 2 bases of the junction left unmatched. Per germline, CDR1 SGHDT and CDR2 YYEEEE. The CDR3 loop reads CASSLGLAGVEQYF. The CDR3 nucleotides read TGTGCCAGCAGCTTGGGACTAGCGGGAGTTGAGCAGTACTTC.

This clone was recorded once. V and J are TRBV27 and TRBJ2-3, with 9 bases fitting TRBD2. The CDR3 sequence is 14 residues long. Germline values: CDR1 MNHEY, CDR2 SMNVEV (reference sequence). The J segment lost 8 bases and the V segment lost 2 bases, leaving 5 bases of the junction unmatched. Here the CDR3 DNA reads TGTGCCAGCAGTTTAGGTAGCGGGGGAGTTACGCAGTATTTT. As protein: CASSLGSGGVTQYF.

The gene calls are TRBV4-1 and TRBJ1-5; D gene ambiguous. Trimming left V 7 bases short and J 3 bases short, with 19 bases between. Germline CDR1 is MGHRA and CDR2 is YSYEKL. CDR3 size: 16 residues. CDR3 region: CASNRKEERNNQPQHF. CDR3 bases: TGCGCCAGCAACCGTAAGGAGGAGAGGAACAATCAGCCCCAGCATTTT.

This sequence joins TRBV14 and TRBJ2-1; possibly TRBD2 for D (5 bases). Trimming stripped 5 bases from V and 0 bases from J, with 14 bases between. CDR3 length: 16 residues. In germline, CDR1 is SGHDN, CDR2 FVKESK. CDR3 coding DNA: TGTGCCAGCAGCTGGAGGACGAAAAGCTCCTACAATGAGCAGTTCTTC. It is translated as CASSWRTKSSYNEQFF.

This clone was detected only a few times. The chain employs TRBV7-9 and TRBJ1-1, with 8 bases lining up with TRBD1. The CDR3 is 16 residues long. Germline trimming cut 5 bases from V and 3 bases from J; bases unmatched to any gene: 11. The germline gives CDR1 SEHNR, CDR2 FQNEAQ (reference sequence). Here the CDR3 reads CASSPSRDRFHTEAFF. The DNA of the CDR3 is TGTGCCAGCAGCCCGTCCCGGGACAGGTTTCACACTGAAGCTTTCTTT.

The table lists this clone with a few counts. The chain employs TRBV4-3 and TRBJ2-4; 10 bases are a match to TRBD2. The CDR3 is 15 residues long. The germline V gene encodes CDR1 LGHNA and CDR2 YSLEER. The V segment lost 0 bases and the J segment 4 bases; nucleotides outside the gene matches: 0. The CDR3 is CASSQEGLAKNIQYF. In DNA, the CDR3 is TGCGCCAGCAGCCAAGAGGGACTAGCGAAAAACATTCAGTACTTC.

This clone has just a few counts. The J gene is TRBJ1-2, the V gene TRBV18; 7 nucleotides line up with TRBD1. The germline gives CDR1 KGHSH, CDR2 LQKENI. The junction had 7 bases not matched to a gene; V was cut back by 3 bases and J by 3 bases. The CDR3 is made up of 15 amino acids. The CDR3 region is CASSPRKGADYGYTF. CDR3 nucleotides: TGTGCCAGCTCACCTAGGAAGGGGGCGGACTATGGCTACACCTTC. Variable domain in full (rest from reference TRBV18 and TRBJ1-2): NAGVMQNPRHLVRRRGQEARLRCSPMKGHSHVYWYRQLPEEGLKFMVYLQKENIIDESGMPKERFSAEFPKEGPSILRIQQVVRGDSAAYFCASSPRKGADYGYTFGSGTRLTVV.

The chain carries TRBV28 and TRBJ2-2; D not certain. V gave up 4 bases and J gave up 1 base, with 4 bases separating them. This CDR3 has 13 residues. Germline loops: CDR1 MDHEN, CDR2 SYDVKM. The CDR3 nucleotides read TGTGCCAGCAGTTACAGGAACACCGGGGAGCTGTTTTTT. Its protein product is CASSYRNTGELFF.

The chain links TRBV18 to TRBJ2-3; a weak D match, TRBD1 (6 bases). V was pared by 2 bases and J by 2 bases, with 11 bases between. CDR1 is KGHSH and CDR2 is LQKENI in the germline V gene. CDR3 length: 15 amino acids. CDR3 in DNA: TGTGCCAGCTCACCAGGACAGCTATTCACAGATACGCAGTATTTT. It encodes CASSPGQLFTDTQYF.

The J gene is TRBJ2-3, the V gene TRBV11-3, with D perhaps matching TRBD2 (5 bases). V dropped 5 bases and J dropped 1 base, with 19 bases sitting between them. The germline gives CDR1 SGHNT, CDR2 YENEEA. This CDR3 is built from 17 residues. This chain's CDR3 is CASSPKARQEGTDTQYF. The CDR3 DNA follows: TGTGCCAGCAGCCCAAAGGCTCGGCAGGAGGGCACAGATACGCAGTATTTT.

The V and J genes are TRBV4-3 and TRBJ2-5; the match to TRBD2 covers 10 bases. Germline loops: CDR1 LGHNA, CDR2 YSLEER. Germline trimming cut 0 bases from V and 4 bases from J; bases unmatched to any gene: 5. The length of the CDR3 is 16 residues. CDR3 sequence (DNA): TGCGCCAGCAGCCAAGAGGGGTTAGCGGGAGGAGAGACCCAGTACTTC. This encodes CASSQEGLAGGETQYF.

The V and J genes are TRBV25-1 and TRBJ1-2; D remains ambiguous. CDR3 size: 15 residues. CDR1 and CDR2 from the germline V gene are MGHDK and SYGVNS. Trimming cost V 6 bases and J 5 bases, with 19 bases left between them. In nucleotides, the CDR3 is TGTGCCAGCAGCGAAATCCTCGGCAGCGATTATGGCTACACCTTC. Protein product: CASSEILGSDYGYTF.

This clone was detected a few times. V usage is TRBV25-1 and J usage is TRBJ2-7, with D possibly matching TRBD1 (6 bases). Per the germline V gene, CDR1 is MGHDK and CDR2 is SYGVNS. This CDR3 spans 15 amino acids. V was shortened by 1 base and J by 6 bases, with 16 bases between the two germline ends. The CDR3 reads CASSESRGPGSEQYF. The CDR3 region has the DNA TGTGCCAGCAGTGAATCCAGGGGCCCGGGGAGCGAGCAGTACTTC.

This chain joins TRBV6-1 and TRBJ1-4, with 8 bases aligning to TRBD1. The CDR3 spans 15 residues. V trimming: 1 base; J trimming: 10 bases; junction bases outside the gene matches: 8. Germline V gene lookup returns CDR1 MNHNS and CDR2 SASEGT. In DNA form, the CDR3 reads TGTGCCAGCAGTGAAGGAACAGGGGGAGGTGGAAAACTGTTTTTT. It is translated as CASSEGTGGGGKLFF.

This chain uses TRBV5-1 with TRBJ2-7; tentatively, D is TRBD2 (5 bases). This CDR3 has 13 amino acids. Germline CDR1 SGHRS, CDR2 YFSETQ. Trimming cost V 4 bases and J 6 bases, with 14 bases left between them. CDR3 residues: CASSLDRSGEQYF. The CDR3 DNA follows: TGCGCCAGCAGCCTGGATCGGAGCGGCGAGCAGTACTTC.

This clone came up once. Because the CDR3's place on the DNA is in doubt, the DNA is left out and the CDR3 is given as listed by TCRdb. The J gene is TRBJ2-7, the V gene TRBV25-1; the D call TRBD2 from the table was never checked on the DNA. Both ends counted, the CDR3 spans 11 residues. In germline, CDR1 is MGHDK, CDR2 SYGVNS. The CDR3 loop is CASSTSKEQYF.

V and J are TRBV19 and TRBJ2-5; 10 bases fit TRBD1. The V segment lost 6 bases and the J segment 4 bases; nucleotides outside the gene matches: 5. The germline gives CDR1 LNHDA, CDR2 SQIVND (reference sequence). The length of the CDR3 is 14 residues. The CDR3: CASRKTGGLETQYF. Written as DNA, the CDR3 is TGTGCCAGTAGGAAGACAGGGGGCTTAGAGACCCAGTACTTC.

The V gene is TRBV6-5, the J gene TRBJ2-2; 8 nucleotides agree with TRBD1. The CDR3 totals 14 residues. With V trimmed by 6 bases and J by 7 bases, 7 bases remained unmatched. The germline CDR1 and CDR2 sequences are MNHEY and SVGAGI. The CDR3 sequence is CASSQGQVVGELFF. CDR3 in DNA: TGTGCCAGCAGCCAGGGACAGGTGGTCGGGGAGCTGTTTTTT.

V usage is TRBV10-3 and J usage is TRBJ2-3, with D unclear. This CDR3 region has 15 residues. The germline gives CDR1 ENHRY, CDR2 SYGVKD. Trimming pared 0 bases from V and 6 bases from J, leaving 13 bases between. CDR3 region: CAISESEQLRDTQYF. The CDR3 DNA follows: TGTGCCATCAGTGAGTCAGAACAGTTAAGGGATACGCAGTATTTT.